This T cell receptor beta chain was observed in a study of cytomegalovirus exposure and HLA in healthy donors. 60 Vbeta and 13 Jbeta primers were used in PCR. Assay used: immunoSEQ multiplex PCR; TCRdb lists only in-frame clones, some missing. Counted here are 90,000 to 120,000 clones, around 73% occurring once; the ten biggest clones make up about 8%. This clone was seen a single time. What it binds is not known. Findings of the study overall: V- and J-gene trimming of TCR beta was linked (in a later analysis) to a missense DCLRE1C variant. Sequencing artifact likely explains a cluster of highly shared sequence variants. Using a false discovery rate of 0.05, a later analysis showed that 16,951 TCR beta sequences were associated with HLA alleles. According to reports, the classifier identified cytomegalovirus status with high specificity and sensitivity.

V shed 4 bases and J 7 bases; nucleotides not matched to a gene: 1. The germline CDR1 and CDR2 sequences are GTSNPN and SVGIG (reference sequence). CDR3 size: 12 residues. This chain joins TRBV30 and TRBJ1-6; 7 nucleotides match TRBD1. The sequenced sample was PBMCs. This TCR was recovered from a man aged 25 to 45 in good health and CMV-seronegative. CDR3 loop: CAWMTGNSPLHF. Written as DNA, the CDR3 is TGTGCCTGGATGACAGGGAATTCACCCCTCCACTTT.